This T cell receptor beta chain originates from a study of vaccination and CD4 T cells after COVID-19. This clonotype qualifies as medium-sized. Its antigen is unidentified. The Oncomine TCR Beta short-read assay sequenced DNA from cultured CD4+ T cells. One entry per CDR3 protein, called by TCRdb with MiXCR from the PCR reads. The sample lists 15,000 or so distinct CDR3 sequences; 30% to 45% were seen once. Treatment indicated: approximately 9-day PBMC culture with coronavirus spike peptide pools or control peptides (ViraFEST assay). The CDR3 loop spans 15 amino acids. The germline gives CDR1 MNHEY, CDR2 SVGAGI. Trimming stripped 4 bases from V and 1 base from J, with 13 bases between.

The TCR originated in a human donor who had recovered from COVID-19. The chain has TRBV6-5 and TRBJ1-1, with D perhaps matching TRBD1 (5 bases). The source material was CD4+ T cells from blood, cultured in vitro. The CDR3 sequence: CASSSGRDANTEAFF. For the CDR3, the DNA is TGTGCCAGCAGTTCCGGCAGGGATGCGAACACTGAAGCTTTCTTT.